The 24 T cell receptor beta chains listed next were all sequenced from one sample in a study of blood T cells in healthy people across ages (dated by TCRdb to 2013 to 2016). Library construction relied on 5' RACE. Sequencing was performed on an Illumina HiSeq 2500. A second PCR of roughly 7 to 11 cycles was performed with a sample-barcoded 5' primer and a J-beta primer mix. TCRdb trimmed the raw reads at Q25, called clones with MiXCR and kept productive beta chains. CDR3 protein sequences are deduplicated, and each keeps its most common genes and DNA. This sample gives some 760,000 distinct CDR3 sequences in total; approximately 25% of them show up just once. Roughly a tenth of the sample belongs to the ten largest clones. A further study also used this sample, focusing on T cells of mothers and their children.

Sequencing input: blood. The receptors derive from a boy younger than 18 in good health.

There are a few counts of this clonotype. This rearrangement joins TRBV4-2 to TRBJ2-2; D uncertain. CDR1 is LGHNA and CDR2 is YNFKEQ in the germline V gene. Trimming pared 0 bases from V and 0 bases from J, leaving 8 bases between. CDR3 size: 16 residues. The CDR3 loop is CASSQEEVANTGELFF. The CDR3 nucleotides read TGTGCCAGCAGCCAAGAAGAGGTTGCGAACACCGGGGAGCTGTTTTTT.

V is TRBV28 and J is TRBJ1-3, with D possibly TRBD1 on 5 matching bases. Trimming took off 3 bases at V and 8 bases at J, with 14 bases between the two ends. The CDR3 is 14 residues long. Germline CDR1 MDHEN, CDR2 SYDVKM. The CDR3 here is CASSFWDSGDTIYF. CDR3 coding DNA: TGTGCCAGCAGTTTCTGGGACTCGGGGGACACCATATATTTT.

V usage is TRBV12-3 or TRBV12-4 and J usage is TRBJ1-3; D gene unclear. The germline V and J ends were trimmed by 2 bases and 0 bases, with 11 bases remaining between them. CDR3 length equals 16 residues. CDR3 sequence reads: CASSLYGGVSGNTIYF. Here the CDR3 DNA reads TGTGCCAGCAGTTTATATGGCGGAGTCTCTGGAAACACCATATATTTT.

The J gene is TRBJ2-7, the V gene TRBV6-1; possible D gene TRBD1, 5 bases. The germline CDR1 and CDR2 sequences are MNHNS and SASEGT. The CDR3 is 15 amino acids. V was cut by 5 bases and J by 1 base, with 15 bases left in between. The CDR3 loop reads CASSKTLQGSYEQYF. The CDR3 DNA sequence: TGTGCCAGCAGTAAAACACTGCAGGGTTCCTACGAGCAGTACTTC.

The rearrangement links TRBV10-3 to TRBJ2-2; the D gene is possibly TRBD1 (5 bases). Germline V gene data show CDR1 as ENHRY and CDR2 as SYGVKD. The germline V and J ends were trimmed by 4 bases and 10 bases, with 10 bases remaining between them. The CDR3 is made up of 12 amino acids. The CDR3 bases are TGTGCCATCAGTGGGCAGGGCCCGGAGCTGTTTTTT. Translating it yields CAISGQGPELFF.

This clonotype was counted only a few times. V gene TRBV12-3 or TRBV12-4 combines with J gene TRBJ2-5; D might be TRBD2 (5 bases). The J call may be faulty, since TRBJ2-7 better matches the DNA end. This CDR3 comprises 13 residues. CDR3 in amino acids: CASTVGLSYEQYF. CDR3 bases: TGTGCCAGCACTGTTGGACTCTCCTACGAGCAGTACTTC.

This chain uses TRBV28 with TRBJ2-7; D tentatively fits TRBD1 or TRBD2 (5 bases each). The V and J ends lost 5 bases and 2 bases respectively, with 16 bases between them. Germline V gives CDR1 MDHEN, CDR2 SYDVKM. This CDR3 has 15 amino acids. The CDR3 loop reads CASSRGRAQPYEQYF. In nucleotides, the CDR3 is TGTGCCAGCAGTCGGGGACGAGCGCAACCCTACGAGCAGTACTTC.

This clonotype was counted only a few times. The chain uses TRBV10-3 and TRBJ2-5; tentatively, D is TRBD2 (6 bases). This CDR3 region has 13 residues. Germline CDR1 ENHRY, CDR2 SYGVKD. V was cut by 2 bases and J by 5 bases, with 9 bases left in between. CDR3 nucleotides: TGTGCCATCAGTGAGACTAGCTACGAGACCCAGTACTTC. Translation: CAISETSYETQYF.

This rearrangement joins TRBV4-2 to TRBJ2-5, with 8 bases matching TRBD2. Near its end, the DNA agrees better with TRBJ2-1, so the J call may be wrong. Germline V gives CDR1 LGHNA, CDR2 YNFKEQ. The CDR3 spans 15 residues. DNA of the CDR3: TGTGCCAGCAGCCAAGATCGTCCTAGCGGGAATGAGCAGTTCTTC. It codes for CASSQDRPSGNEQFF.

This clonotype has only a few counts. The CDR3 DNA reads TGTGCCAGCAGTTTAATCCCGGGACTCGGCTACGAGCAGTACTTC. It codes for CASSLIPGLGYEQYF. The J gene is TRBJ2-7, the V gene TRBV27; a possible D gene is TRBD2 (6 bases). Trimming took 2 bases from V and 3 from J, leaving 14 bases between them. Germline loops: CDR1 MNHEY, CDR2 SMNVEV (reference sequence). The CDR3 has 15 residues.

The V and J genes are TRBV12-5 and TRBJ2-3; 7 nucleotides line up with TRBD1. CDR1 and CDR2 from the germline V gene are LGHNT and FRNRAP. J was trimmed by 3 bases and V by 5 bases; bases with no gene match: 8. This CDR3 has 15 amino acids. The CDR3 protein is CASGETGTETDTQYF. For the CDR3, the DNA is TGTGCTAGTGGTGAAACCGGGACAGAAACAGATACGCAGTATTTT.

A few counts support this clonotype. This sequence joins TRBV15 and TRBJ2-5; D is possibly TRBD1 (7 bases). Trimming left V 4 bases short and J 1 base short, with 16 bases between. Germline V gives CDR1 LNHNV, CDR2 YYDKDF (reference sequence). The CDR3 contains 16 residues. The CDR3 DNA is TGTGCCACCAGCATCCCAGGACAGGAGGGCCAAGAGACCCAGTACTTC. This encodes CATSIPGQEGQETQYF.

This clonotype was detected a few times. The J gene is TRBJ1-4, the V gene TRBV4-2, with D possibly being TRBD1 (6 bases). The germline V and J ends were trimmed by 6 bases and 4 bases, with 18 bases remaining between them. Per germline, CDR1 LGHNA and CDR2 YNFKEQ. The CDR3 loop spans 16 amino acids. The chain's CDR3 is CASSRRTAESNEKLFF. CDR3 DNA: TGTGCCAGCAGTCGACGGACAGCGGAGAGTAATGAAAAACTGTTTTTT.

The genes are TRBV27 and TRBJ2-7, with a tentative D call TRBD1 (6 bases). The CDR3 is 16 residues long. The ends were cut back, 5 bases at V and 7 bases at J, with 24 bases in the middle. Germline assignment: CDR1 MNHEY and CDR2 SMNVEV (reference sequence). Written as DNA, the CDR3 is TGTGCCAGCAGTCCTCTTTGGACAGAAATTACGACAGAGCAGTACTTC. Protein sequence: CASSPLWTEITTEQYF.

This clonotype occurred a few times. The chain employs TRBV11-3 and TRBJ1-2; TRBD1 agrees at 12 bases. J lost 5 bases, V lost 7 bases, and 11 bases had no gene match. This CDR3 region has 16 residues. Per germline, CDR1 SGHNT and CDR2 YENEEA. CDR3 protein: CASTGTGGLLNYGYTF. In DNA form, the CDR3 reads TGTGCCAGCACCGGGACAGGGGGCCTCCTTAATTATGGCTACACCTTC.

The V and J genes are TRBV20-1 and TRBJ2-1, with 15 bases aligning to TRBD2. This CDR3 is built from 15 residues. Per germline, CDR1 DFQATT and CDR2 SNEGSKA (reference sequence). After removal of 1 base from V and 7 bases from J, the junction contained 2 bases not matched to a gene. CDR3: CSARVGTSGRNEQFF. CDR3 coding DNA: TGCAGTGCTAGAGTCGGGACTAGCGGGAGGAATGAGCAGTTCTTC.

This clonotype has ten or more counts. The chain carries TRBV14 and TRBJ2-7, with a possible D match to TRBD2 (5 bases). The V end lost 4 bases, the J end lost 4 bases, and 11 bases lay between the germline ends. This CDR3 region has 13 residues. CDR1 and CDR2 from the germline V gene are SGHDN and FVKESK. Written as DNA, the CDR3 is TGTGCCAGCAGCCGGCCGGGATTTTACGAGCAGTACTTC. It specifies CASSRPGFYEQYF.

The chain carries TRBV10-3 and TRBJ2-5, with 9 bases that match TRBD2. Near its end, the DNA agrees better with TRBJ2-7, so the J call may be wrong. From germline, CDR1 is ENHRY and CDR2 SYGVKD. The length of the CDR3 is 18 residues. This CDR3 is CAISQGLTTSGRIYEQYF. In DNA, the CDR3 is TGTGCCATCAGTCAGGGGCTGACGACTAGCGGACGAATCTACGAGCAGTACTTC.

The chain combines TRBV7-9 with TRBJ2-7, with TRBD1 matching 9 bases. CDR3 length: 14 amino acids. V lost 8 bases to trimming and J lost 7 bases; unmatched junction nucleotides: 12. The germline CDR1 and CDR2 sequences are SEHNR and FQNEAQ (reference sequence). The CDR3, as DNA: TGTGCCAGCGACTCGGGACAGGGCTTAAGGGAGCAGTACTTC. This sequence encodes CASDSGQGLREQYF. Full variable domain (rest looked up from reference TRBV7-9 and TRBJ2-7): DTGVSQNPRHKITKRGQNVTFRCDPISEHNRLYWYRQTLGQGPEFLTYFQNEAQLEKSRLLSDRFSAERPKGSFSTLEIQRTEQGDSAMYLCASDSGQGLREQYFGPGTRLTVT.

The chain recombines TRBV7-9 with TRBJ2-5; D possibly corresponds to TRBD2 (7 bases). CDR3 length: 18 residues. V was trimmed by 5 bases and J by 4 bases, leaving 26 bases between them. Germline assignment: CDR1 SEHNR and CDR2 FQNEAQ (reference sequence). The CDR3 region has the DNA TGTGCCAGCAGCGCACTCTTCGGGGATCGTGGGGGGGCAGAGACCCAGTACTTC. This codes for CASSALFGDRGGAETQYF.

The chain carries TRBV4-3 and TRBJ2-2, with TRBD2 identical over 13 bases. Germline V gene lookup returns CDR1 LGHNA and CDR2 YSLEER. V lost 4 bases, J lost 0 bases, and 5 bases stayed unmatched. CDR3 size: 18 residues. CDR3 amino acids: CASSRKGLAGTNTGELFF. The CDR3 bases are TGCGCCAGCAGCCGGAAGGGACTAGCGGGGACGAACACCGGGGAGCTGTTTTTT.

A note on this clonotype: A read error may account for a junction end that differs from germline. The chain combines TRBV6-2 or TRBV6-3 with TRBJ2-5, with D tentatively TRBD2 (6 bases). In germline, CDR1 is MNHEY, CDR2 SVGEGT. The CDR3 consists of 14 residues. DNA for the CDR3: TGTGCCGGCAGCCCCGGACTACTCCAAGAGACCCAGTACTTC. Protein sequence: CAGSPGLLQETQYF.

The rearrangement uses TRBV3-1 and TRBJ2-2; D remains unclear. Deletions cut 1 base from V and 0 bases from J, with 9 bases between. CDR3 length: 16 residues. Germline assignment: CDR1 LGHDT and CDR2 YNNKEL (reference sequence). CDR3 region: CASSQGVLSNTGELFF. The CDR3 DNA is TGTGCCAGCAGCCAAGGGGTGCTCTCGAACACCGGGGAGCTGTTTTTT.

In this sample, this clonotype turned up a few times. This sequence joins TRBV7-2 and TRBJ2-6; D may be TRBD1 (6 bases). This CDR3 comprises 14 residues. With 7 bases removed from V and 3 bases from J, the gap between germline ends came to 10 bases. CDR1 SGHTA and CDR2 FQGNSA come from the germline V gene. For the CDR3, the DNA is TGTGCCAGCAAAGGGGGTGGTGGGGCCAACGTCCTGACTTTC. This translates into CASKGGGGANVLTF.